The 31 T cell receptor beta chains listed next were all sequenced from one sample in a study of blood T cells in healthy people across ages. PCR was performed a second time for roughly 6 to 12 cycles using a sample-barcoded 5' primer and a J-beta primer mix. TCRdb fed the 5' RACE reads into MiXCR, producing one record per CDR3 protein. The sample holds around 500,000 distinct CDR3 sequences, roughly 48% seen once. Input material: blood. All receptors derive from a man older than 75 in good health.

This chain links TRBV6-2 or TRBV6-3 with TRBJ2-1, with D possibly matching TRBD2 (6 bases). With 5 bases removed from V and 7 bases from J, the gap between germline ends came to 15 bases. Germline CDR1 MNHEY, CDR2 SVGEGT. The CDR3 spans 14 residues. The CDR3 DNA reads as TGTGCCAGCAGTGGGCCGGGGAGGAAGAATGAGCAGTTCTTC. This codes for CASSGPGRKNEQFF.

This clonotype was seen ten or more times. V and J are TRBV20-1 and TRBJ1-6; TRBD1 matches 11 bases. The trim removed 1 base at V and 7 bases at J, leaving 9 bases unmatched. The CDR3 is made up of 17 amino acids. The germline gives CDR1 DFQATT, CDR2 SNEGSKA (reference sequence). CDR3: CSARARTGGYPNSPLHF. CDR3 bases: TGCAGTGCTAGAGCCCGGACAGGGGGCTATCCGAATTCACCCCTCCACTTT.

The chain uses TRBV20-1 and TRBJ2-7; TRBD2 aligns across 9 bases. CDR1 is DFQATT, CDR2 SNEGSKA, per germline (reference sequence). CDR3 size: 14 residues. The ends lost 1 base at V and 3 bases at J; junction bases unmatched: 4. The CDR3: CSARGLADVYEQYF. As DNA, the CDR3 is TGCAGTGCTAGAGGACTAGCGGATGTCTACGAGCAGTACTTC.

The rearrangement joins TRBV4-2 to TRBJ1-5, with D possibly TRBD1 on 5 matching bases. This CDR3 spans 17 amino acids. Germline CDR1 reads LGHNA; CDR2 reads YNFKEQ. V was pared by 1 base and J by 2 bases, with 15 bases between. CDR3 nucleotides: TGTGCCAGCAGCCAAGGGGGAGGGGCTGGTGGCAATCAGCCCCAGCATTTT. Its translation: CASSQGGGAGGNQPQHF.

J is TRBJ2-5 and V is TRBV2, with D possibly TRBD1 on 5 matching bases. The closer fit of TRBJ2-7 to the DNA end suggests the J call may be wrong. The CDR3 contains 14 residues. In germline, CDR1 is SNHLY, CDR2 FYNNEI. CDR3 protein: CASRNGQISYEQYF. The CDR3 bases are TGTGCCAGCAGAAACGGACAAATCTCGTACGAGCAGTACTTC.

This clonotype was recorded many times. The chain recombines TRBV4-3 with TRBJ2-7; D is unclear. This CDR3 is built from 15 residues. Looked up from germline, CDR1 is LGHNA and CDR2 is YSLEER. V lost 4 bases, J lost 1 base, and 14 bases lay in between. The CDR3, as DNA: TGCGCCAGCAGCCCATCGACGGGTCTTTCCTACGAGCAGTACTTC. Its translation: CASSPSTGLSYEQYF.

Only a few counts were recorded for this clonotype. V usage is TRBV3-1 and J usage is TRBJ2-1; D gene ambiguous. This CDR3 region has 12 residues. From germline, CDR1 is LGHDT and CDR2 YNNKEL (reference sequence). Trimming stripped 3 bases from V and 5 bases from J, with 5 bases between. In DNA form, the CDR3 reads TGTGCCAGCAGCCAGACGGACAATGAGCAGTTCTTC. Its protein product is CASSQTDNEQFF.

This clonotype was seen many times. This chain links TRBV6-5 with TRBJ2-5, with D maybe TRBD1 (5 bases). V was cut by 5 bases and J by 4 bases, with 20 bases left in between. CDR1 is MNHEY and CDR2 is SVGAGI in the germline V gene. CDR3 size: 16 residues. The CDR3 is CASSKLKAQTGETQYF. CDR3 DNA sequence: TGTGCCAGCAGTAAACTGAAGGCCCAAACAGGAGAGACCCAGTACTTC.

This chain joins TRBV7-2 and TRBJ1-2; 7 bases map to TRBD1. The ends lost 5 bases at V and 7 bases at J; junction bases unmatched: 13. Per germline, CDR1 SGHTA and CDR2 FQGNSA. This CDR3 has 15 residues. CDR3 residues: CASSPPGTDRCGYTF. CDR3 nucleotide sequence: TGTGCCAGCAGCCCCCCGGGGACAGACCGCTGTGGCTACACCTTC.

This clonotype was picked up one time. The V and J genes are TRBV15 and TRBJ2-7, with a possible D match to TRBD1 (5 bases). The V and J ends lost 0 bases and 4 bases respectively, with 7 bases between them. Germline V gene lookup returns CDR1 LNHNV and CDR2 YYDKDF (reference sequence). The CDR3 is 13 amino acids. The CDR3 region has the DNA TGTGCCACCAGCAGAGACGCAGGGTACGAGCAGTACTTC. Protein sequence: CATSRDAGYEQYF. Full variable domain (outside the CDR3, taken from reference TRBV15 and TRBJ2-7): DAMVIQNPRYQVTQFGKPVTLSCSQTLNHNVMYWYQQKSSQAPKLLFHYYDKDFNNEADTPDNFQSRRPNTSFCFLDIRSPGLGDTAMYLCATSRDAGYEQYFGPGTRLTVT.

The chain combines TRBV9 with TRBJ2-1; 7 positions agree with TRBD2. This CDR3 has 12 residues. The J segment lost 10 bases and the V segment lost 2 bases, leaving 3 bases of the junction unmatched. Per the germline V gene, CDR1 is SGDLS and CDR2 is YYNGEE. CDR3 DNA: TGTGCCAGCAGCGTTAGCGGGTGGGAGCAGTTCTTC. Protein sequence: CASSVSGWEQFF.

The V gene is TRBV6-5, the J gene TRBJ2-1; 9 bases are shared with TRBD1. Germline V CDR1 and CDR2: MNHEY, SVGAGI. J gave up 6 bases and V 6 bases, and 9 bases lay outside the gene matches. The CDR3 runs to 15 residues. The DNA for the CDR3 is TGTGCCAGCAGATCGGGACAGGGAATTGCCAATGAGCAGTTCTTC. Translating it yields CASRSGQGIANEQFF.

The gene calls are TRBV28 and TRBJ1-2; D not resolved. V was cut by 6 bases and J by 4 bases, with 9 bases left in between. Germline loops: CDR1 MDHEN, CDR2 SYDVKM. This CDR3 contains 12 residues. CDR3 bases: TGTGCCAGCAGATACAACACCTATGGCTACACCTTC. It codes for CASRYNTYGYTF.

This clonotype was detected once. A much larger clone differs by one base, so this may be a read error. The chain carries TRBV5-5 and TRBJ2-1; the D call may be TRBD1 or TRBD2 (5 bases each). The CDR3 length is 15 residues. The germline gives CDR1 SGHKS, CDR2 YYEKEE (reference sequence). The V gene lost 4 bases and the J gene lost 0 bases, with 11 bases spanning the gap. The CDR3 protein is CASSRDAVSYNEQFF. CDR3 sequence (DNA): TGTGCCAGCAGCCGGGACGCGGTCTCCTACAATGAGCAGTTCTTC.

This clonotype was counted between two and nine times. This chain connects TRBV29-1 to TRBJ1-1; the D is unclear. V was trimmed by 4 bases and J by 0 bases, leaving 6 bases between them. Germline CDR1 is SQVTM and CDR2 is ANQGSEA. This CDR3 is 12 amino acids long. The CDR3: CSVGMMNTEAFF. As DNA, the CDR3 is TGCAGCGTTGGAATGATGAACACTGAAGCTTTCTTT.

The V and J genes are TRBV5-1 and TRBJ1-4; D uncertain. V was shortened by 0 bases and J by 0 bases, with 9 bases between the two germline ends. Germline V CDR1 and CDR2: SGHRS, YFSETQ. The CDR3 is 16 residues long. The CDR3 DNA sequence: TGCGCCAGCAGCTTGGGGTTGCAGTCAACTAATGAAAAACTGTTTTTT. Encoded protein: CASSLGLQSTNEKLFF.

The chain recombines TRBV7-2 with TRBJ2-5; the D gene is possibly TRBD2 (6 bases). The V gene lost 4 bases and the J gene lost 11 bases, with 14 bases spanning the gap. Germline V lookup: CDR1 SGHTA, CDR2 FQGNSA. The CDR3 sequence is 12 residues long. CDR3 DNA: TGTGCCAGCAGCTGGGGACTTTTTGGGCAGTACTTC. This sequence encodes CASSWGLFGQYF. Based on the CDR3 plus reference TRBV7-2 and TRBJ2-5, the full variable domain is GAGVSQSPSNKVTEKGKDVELRCDPISGHTALYWYRQSLGQGLEFLIYFQGNSAPDKSGLPSDRFSAERTGGSVSTLTIQRTQQEDSAVYLCASSWGLFGQYFGPGTRLLVL.

This rearrangement joins TRBV29-1 to TRBJ1-2; possible D gene TRBD1, 5 bases. This CDR3 has 15 residues. V was trimmed by 6 bases and J by 7 bases, leaving 24 bases between them. Germline V gene sequence: CDR1 SQVTM, CDR2 ANQGSEA. In DNA, the CDR3 is TGCAGCGTGCCGACTGGAGGGGCGAGTTTGGGTGGCTACACCTTC. Protein sequence: CSVPTGGASLGGYTF. Using reference TRBV29-1 and TRBJ1-2 for the parts outside the CDR3, the full variable domain is SAVISQKPSRDICQRGTSLTIQCQVDSQVTMMFWYRQQPGQSLTLIATANQGSEATYESGFVIDKFPISRPNLTFSTLTVSNMSPEDSSIYLCSVPTGGASLGGYTFGSGTRLTVV.

This chain joins TRBV5-4 and TRBJ1-1; tentative D call: TRBD1 (6 bases). The CDR3 extends over 14 amino acids. Trimming stripped 3 bases from V and 5 bases from J, with 14 bases between. Germline V gene sequence: CDR1 SGHNT, CDR2 YYREEE (reference sequence). Here the CDR3 DNA reads TGTGCCAGCAGCTCGGGGGCTGGGTCGACTGAAGCTTTCTTT. Its protein product is CASSSGAGSTEAFF.

This clonotype was seen only once. The V gene is TRBV30, the J gene TRBJ1-4; D remains ambiguous. Trimming removed 4 bases at V and 8 bases at J, with 17 bases between. The CDR3 covers 14 residues. Germline CDR1 is GTSNPN and CDR2 is SVGIG (reference sequence). For the CDR3, the DNA is TGTGCCTGGAAGACCGGAGGGATGCGGGAAAAACTGTTTTTT. Encoded protein: CAWKTGGMREKLFF.

This rearrangement joins TRBV12-3 or TRBV12-4 to TRBJ1-1; D unclear. Trimming left V 6 bases short and J 0 bases short, with 2 bases between. CDR3 size: 11 residues. CDR3 bases: TGTGCCAGCAGCGTGAACACTGAAGCTTTCTTT. Encoded protein: CASSVNTEAFF.

This clonotype was detected a few times. The chain recombines TRBV6-2 or TRBV6-3 with TRBJ2-5, with TRBD1 as a possible D gene (7 bases). This CDR3 has 15 residues. CDR1 is MNHEY, CDR2 SVGEGT, per germline. V was clipped by 6 bases and J by 4 bases, with 18 bases between them. CDR3 sequence reads: CASSPSHRGGETQYF. In nucleotides, the CDR3 is TGTGCCAGCAGCCCTTCGCACAGGGGAGGAGAGACCCAGTACTTC.

The chain uses TRBV29-1 and TRBJ1-1; D might be TRBD1 (6 bases). Looked up from germline, CDR1 is SQVTM and CDR2 is ANQGSEA. This CDR3 has 11 residues. V was trimmed by 6 bases and J by 7 bases, leaving 12 bases between them. For the CDR3, the DNA is TGCAGCGTCAACAGGGTAAGTGAAGCTTTCTTT. This translates into CSVNRVSEAFF.

In the case of this clonotype: A much larger clone sits a single nucleotide away, making a read error possible. The V and J genes are TRBV3-1 and TRBJ1-6; no clear D gene. The CDR3 extends over 16 amino acids. Germline V gene data show CDR1 as LGHDT and CDR2 as YNNKEL (reference sequence). The CDR3 sequence: CTSSQVPPMYNSPLHF. Written as DNA, the CDR3 is TGTACCAGCAGCCAAGTCCCCCCGATGTATAATTCACCCCTCCACTTT.

This clonotype was counted a few times. V and J are TRBV29-1 and TRBJ1-2; 7 nucleotides align to TRBD1. Germline CDR1 reads SQVTM; CDR2 reads ANQGSEA. The V and J ends lost 6 bases and 4 bases, in that order; junction bases with no gene match: 8. The CDR3 sequence is 13 residues long. Here the CDR3 DNA reads TGCAGCGTCGTCGAAGGGGGCGGCTATGGCTACACCTTC. It specifies CSVVEGGGYGYTF.

This clonotype was seen many times. The chain employs TRBV6-6 and TRBJ2-7; 9 bases map to TRBD1. The CDR3 has 16 residues. The V gene's germline CDR1 is MNHNY and CDR2 SVGAGI (reference sequence). With V trimmed by 7 bases and J by 0 bases, 10 bases remained unmatched. For the CDR3, the DNA is TGTGCCAGCAATACAGGGGGCGCCCCGGCCTCCTACGAGCAGTACTTC. It codes for CASNTGGAPASYEQYF.

The chain couples TRBV27 to TRBJ2-7; tentatively, D is TRBD2 (6 bases). Germline lookup yields CDR1 MNHEY and CDR2 SMNVEV (reference sequence). This CDR3 region has 13 residues. The V end lost 3 bases, the J end lost 5 bases, and 11 bases lay between the germline ends. CDR3 protein: CASSLVRDDEQYF. The CDR3 DNA is TGTGCCAGCAGTTTGGTGCGGGATGACGAGCAGTACTTC.

This rearrangement joins TRBV7-2 to TRBJ1-5; no clear D gene. V was shortened by 5 bases and J by 2 bases, with 10 bases between the two germline ends. The CDR3 loop spans 14 amino acids. Germline V gene lookup returns CDR1 SGHTA and CDR2 FQGNSA. CDR3 bases: TGTGCCAGCAGCCGAACCTTAGGCAATCAGCCCCAGCATTTT. This encodes CASSRTLGNQPQHF.

This clonotype came up many times. The V gene is TRBV4-3, the J gene TRBJ2-7; D is undetermined. The CDR3 is made up of 14 amino acids. Germline lookup yields CDR1 LGHNA and CDR2 YSLEER. The V gene lost 3 bases and the J gene lost 1 base, with 10 bases spanning the gap. CDR3 region: CASSQSRRSYEQYF. CDR3 bases: TGCGCCAGCAGCCAGAGCAGGAGATCCTACGAGCAGTACTTC.

The rearrangement links TRBV18 to TRBJ2-5; D is possibly TRBD1 (5 bases). The germline gives CDR1 KGHSH, CDR2 LQKENI. V gave up 2 bases and J gave up 6 bases, with 13 bases separating them. The CDR3 spans 14 residues. CDR3 region: CASSPGSGWKTQYF. CDR3 DNA sequence: TGTGCCAGCTCACCAGGCTCAGGGTGGAAGACCCAGTACTTC. Full variable domain (missing parts from reference TRBV18 and TRBJ2-5): NAGVMQNPRHLVRRRGQEARLRCSPMKGHSHVYWYRQLPEEGLKFMVYLQKENIIDESGMPKERFSAEFPKEGPSILRIQQVVRGDSAAYFCASSPGSGWKTQYFGPGTRLLVL.

The gene calls are TRBV4-1 and TRBJ1-3; 7 bases are shared with TRBD1. Trimming removed 3 bases from V and 4 bases from J; junction bases left unmatched: 3. The germline gives CDR1 MGHRA, CDR2 YSYEKL. The CDR3 length is 14 residues. The CDR3 coding sequence is TGCGCCAGCAGCCATCCGGGACAGGGAAACACCATATATTTT. Protein product: CASSHPGQGNTIYF.